The clone carrying this TCR beta chain was counted at least ten times. Its antigen is not known. The data stem from a study of Graves' ophthalmopathy and Graves' hyperthyroidism. Study outcomes and limitations: Detected in blood as well were most expanded thyroid clonotypes with frequency above 0.001.

Per germline, CDR1 SGHVS and CDR2 FQNEAQ. V dropped 1 base and J dropped 1; count of bases not matched to a gene: 17. The CDR3 has 21 amino acids. Investigators amplified TCR beta CDR3 regions from RNA transcripts. HTBI primers primed a first-round RT-PCR, and a second-round multiplex PCR followed. TCRdb ran MiXCR on the multiplex PCR reads and lists one entry per CDR3 protein. The sample gives hundreds of thousands of distinct CDR3 sequences, under 25% of which show up once; around 3.1% is in the top ten. The chain joins TRBV7-8 to TRBJ2-7; 12 nucleotides agree with TRBD2. The sequenced material came from peripheral blood. This TCR derives from a woman aged 18-29 years with stable Graves' hyperthyroidism. The DNA for the CDR3 is TGTGCCAGCAGCTTAGTTGGAGCTAGCGGGAGGGCCTACCACCCTTCCTACGAGCAGTACTTC. It translates to CASSLVGASGRAYHPSYEQYF.